This TCR beta chain appears in the sequencing data of a study of cytomegalovirus exposure and HLA in healthy donors. The study's findings and limits: The listing of roughly 160 TCR beta chains classed them as cytomegalovirus-associated. Cytomegalovirus status, reportedly, was diagnosed with high specificity and sensitivity by the classifier.

Details on this clone: No antigen is known for it.

The germline V gene has CDR1 ENHRY and CDR2 SYGVKD. This CDR3 is 14 amino acids long. J lost 9 bases, V lost 5 bases, and 10 bases had no gene match. The validation cohort, a group of around 120 subjects, included the donors and was separate from the roughly 700-subject first cohort. Data came from immunoSEQ multiplex PCR; TCRdb stores just in-frame clones and leaves some out. This table holds 100,000 to 150,000 clones, just under 90% found once. The sample was PBMCs. The receptor comes from a man aged 25-45 years in good health and CMV-seronegative. The chain uses TRBV10-3 and TRBJ1-5, with 7 bases fitting TRBD1. The DNA of the CDR3 is TGTGCCATCAGTCCTGGTGACAGGGTCTCGCCCCAGCATTTT. Its protein is CAISPGDRVSPQHF.